The clone carrying this T cell receptor beta chain was observed a few times. These data originate in a study of T-cell memory formation after mild COVID-19. One entry per CDR3 protein, called by TCRdb with MiXCR from the 5' RACE reads. The table includes 300,000 or so distinct CDR3 sequences, roughly 16% detected once. This TCR came from a man between 18 and 35 years old who had mild COVID-19 (a few samples of this study predate the infection). Cell type and time point are not known. Sequenced: PBMCs or a T cell subset sorted from them (not recorded which).

The CDR3 bases are TGTGCCAGTAGCATGGACAGGGGGAACACCGGGGAGCTGTTTTTT. Translating it yields CASSMDRGNTGELFF. The V gene is TRBV19, the J gene TRBJ2-2; 9 bases align to TRBD1. The CDR3 extends over 15 amino acids. V lost 6 bases to trimming and J lost 1 base; unmatched junction nucleotides: 3. CDR1 is LNHDA and CDR2 is SQIVND in the germline V gene (reference sequence).